This T cell receptor (beta chain) stems from a study of CD8 T cells in ankylosing spondylitis. Study conclusions and caveats: Clones linked to disease were reported to show significant enrichment in matched ankylosing spondylitis synovial fluid. Relatively rare in peripheral blood, disease-linked clones were also CD8+. A TCR beta motif made of fewer than ten highly homologous variants seemed typical of ankylosing spondylitis blood.

As for this clonotype: Antigen specificity is unknown.

Quantitative 5'-RACE was performed with molecular barcodes, and it yielded the TCR beta libraries. TCRdb called the 5' RACE reads again in MiXCR, with one record for every CDR3 protein. Among 350,000 to 550,000 distinct CDR3 sequences listed, roughly a quarter were seen once. The sequencing sample was made of blood, either unsorted or a sorted T cell fraction (not recorded which). This receptor was identified in a male donor with ankylosing spondylitis.

CDR3 sequence reads: CASRPGGAKTEAFF. The CDR3 DNA sequence: TGTGCCAGCAGACCAGGGGGCGCGAAGACTGAAGCTTTCTTT. This chain links TRBV2 with TRBJ1-1; 8 nucleotides align to TRBD1. The CDR3 is made up of 14 amino acids. The ends lost 6 bases at V and 5 bases at J; junction bases unmatched: 8. Germline assignment: CDR1 SNHLY and CDR2 FYNNEI. The full variable domain, rest sourced from reference TRBV2 and TRBJ1-1, is EPEVTQTPSHQVTQMGQEVILRCVPISNHLYFYWYRQILGQKVEFLVSFYNNEISEKSEIFDDQFSVERPDGSNFTLKIRSTKLEDSAMYFCASRPGGAKTEAFFGQGTRLTVV.